This TCR beta chain came from a study of cytomegalovirus exposure and HLA in healthy donors. This clone has a handful of counts. The CDR3 sequence is 13 residues long. V lost 1 base and J 8 bases, leaving 11 bases between the germline ends. CDR1 is SGHTA, CDR2 FQGNSA, per germline. In the PCR, 60 Vbeta and 13 Jbeta primers were used. Generated by immunoSEQ multiplex PCR, the TCRdb table keeps only in-frame clones and is missing some. This table holds some 150,000 clones, more than 75% found once. This chain links TRBV7-2 with TRBJ1-2, with a weak D call TRBD1 (6 bases). Specimen: PBMCs. This TCR was recovered from a woman aged 18-35 years in good health and CMV-seronegative. CDR3 sequence reads: CASSLDRVKGYTF. CDR3 coding DNA: TGTGCCAGCAGCTTAGACAGGGTGAAGGGCTACACCTTC.